This TCR beta chain was captured by sequencing in a study of Ad26.COV2.S vaccination and SARS-CoV-2 variants. Study context: Once, or twice with 56 days between doses, Ad26.COV2.S was given intramuscularly. Points from the study as a whole: Vaccine and placebo recipients had comparable breadth of non-spike TCRs.

Regarding this clone: Its specificity is not known. The junction and the germline gene differ at one end; a read error may be behind it.

Stated treatment: some 20 received Ad26.COV2.S at low or high dose, single or two shots; about 5 received placebo; per-sample allocation not given. Material that was analyzed had been drawn on day 63 after the first vaccine or placebo injection. The donor's status was that of an adult aged 18-55 years in Boston. Only in-frame clones appear in the TCRdb table, and some are missing; sequencing was by immunoSEQ multiplex PCR. In the table there are about 350,000 clones, roughly 85% of which are singletons. CDR3 length: 13 residues. Germline assignment: CDR1 LGHDT and CDR2 YNNKEL (reference sequence). The rearrangement joins TRBV3-1 (or the pseudogene TRBV3-2) to TRBJ2-7, with a weak D call TRBD2 (5 bases). Material: peripheral blood, obtained in a trial of Ad26.COV2.S vaccine versus placebo. The source of this sequence is a person between 18 and 65 years old who received the Ad26.COV2.S COVID-19 vaccine or a placebo. CDR3 nucleotides: TGTGCCAGCAGCCAAGGTGCCAGTCAATCAGCGGACTTC. Protein: CASSQGASQSADF.